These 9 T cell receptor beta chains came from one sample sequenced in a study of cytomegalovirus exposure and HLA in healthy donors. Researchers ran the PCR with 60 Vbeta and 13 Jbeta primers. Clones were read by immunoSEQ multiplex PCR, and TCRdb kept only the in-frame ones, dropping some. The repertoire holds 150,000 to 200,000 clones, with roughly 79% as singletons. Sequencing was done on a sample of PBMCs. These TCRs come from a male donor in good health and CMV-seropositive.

CDR3 sequence: CAWIGSGDVNSGELFF. In DNA, the CDR3 is TGTGCCTGGATAGGATCGGGAGATGTAAACTCCGGGGAGCTGTTTTTT. The gene calls are TRBV30 and TRBJ2-2; the D gene is possibly TRBD2 (6 bases). In germline, CDR1 is GTSNPN, CDR2 SVGIG (reference sequence). This CDR3 region has 16 residues. Between the trimmed V and J ends, which lost 4 bases and 6 bases, there was a span of 21 bases.

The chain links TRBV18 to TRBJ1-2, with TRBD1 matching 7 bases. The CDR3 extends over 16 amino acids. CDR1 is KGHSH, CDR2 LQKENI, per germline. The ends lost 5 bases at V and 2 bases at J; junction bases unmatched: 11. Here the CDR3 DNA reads TGTGCCAGCTCAGCTTCAGGGGGTTCAGAAAACTATGGCTACACCTTC. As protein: CASSASGGSENYGYTF.

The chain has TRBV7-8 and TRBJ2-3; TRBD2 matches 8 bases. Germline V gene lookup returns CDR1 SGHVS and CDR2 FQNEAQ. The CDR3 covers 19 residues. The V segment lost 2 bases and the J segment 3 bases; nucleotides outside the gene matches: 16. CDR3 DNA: TGTGCCAGCAGCTTACCCAGAAACCGACGGGGGGGCCGAACAGATACGCAGTATTTT. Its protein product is CASSLPRNRRGGRTDTQYF.

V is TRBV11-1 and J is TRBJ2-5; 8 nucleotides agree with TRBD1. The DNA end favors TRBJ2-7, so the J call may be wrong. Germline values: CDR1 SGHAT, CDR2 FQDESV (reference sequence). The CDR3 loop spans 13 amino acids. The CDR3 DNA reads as TGTGCCAGCAGTAACAGGGGGAACTACGAGCAGTACTTC. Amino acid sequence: CASSNRGNYEQYF.

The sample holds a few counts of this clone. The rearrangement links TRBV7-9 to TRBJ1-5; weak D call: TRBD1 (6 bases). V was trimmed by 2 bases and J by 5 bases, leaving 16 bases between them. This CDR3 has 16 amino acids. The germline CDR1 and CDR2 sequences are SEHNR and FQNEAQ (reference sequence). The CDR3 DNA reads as TGTGCCAGCAGCTTACAAGAGGGGGTTTTAGATCAGCCCCAGCATTTT. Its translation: CASSLQEGVLDQPQHF.

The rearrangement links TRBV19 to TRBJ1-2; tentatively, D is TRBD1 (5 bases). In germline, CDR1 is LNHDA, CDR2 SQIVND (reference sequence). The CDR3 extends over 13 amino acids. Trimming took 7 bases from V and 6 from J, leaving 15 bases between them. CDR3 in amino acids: CASTGGELDGYTF. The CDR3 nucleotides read TGTGCCAGTACCGGAGGGGAATTGGATGGCTACACCTTC.

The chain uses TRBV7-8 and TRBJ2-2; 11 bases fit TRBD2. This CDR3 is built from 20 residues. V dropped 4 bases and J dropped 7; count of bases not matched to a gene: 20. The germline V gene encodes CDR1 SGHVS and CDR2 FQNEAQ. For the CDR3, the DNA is TGTGCCAGCAGCTCGGCACAGGGGGCCGCTAGCGGGGGGCGGAGCGGGGAGCTGTTTTTT. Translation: CASSSAQGAASGGRSGELFF.

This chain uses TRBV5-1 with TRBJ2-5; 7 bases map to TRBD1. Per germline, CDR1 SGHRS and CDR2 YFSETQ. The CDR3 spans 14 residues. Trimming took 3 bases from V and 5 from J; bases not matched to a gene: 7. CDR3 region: CASSSRTGFETQYF. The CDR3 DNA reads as TGCGCCAGCAGCTCACGGACAGGCTTTGAGACCCAGTACTTC.

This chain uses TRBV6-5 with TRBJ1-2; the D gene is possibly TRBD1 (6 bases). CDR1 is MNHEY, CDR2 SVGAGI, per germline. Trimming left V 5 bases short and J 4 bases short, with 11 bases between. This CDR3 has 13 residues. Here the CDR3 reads CASSPRDTYGYTF. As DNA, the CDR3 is TGTGCCAGCAGTCCCCGGGACACCTATGGCTACACCTTC.